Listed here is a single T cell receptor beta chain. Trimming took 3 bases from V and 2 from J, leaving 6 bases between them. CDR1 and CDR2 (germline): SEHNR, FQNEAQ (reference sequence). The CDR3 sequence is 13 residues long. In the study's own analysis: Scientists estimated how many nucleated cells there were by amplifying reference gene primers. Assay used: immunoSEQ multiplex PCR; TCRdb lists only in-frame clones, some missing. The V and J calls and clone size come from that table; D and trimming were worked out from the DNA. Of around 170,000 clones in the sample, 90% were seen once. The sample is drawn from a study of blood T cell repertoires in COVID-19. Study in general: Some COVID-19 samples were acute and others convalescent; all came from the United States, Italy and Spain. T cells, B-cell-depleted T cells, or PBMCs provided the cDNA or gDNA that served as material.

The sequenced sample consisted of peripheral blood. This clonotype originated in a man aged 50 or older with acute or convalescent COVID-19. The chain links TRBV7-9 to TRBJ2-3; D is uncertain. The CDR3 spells CASSFGSTDTQYF. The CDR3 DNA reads TGTGCCAGCAGCTTCGGTTCCACAGATACGCAGTATTTT.